This T cell receptor (beta chain) originates from a study of blood T cell repertoires in COVID-19. Study as a whole: Sites in the United States, Italy and Spain provided acute and convalescent COVID-19 samples. PBMCs, B-cell-depleted T cells, or T cells were the source of the cDNA or gDNA that made up the material.

Germline CDR1 KGHSH, CDR2 LQKENI. This CDR3 comprises 13 residues. V shed 6 bases, J shed 5 bases, and the junction held 4 bases outside the gene matches. This clone is a singleton in its sample. Source study methods: Quantification of nucleated cells was approximated via reference gene primer amplification. The repertoire was sequenced with immunoSEQ multiplex PCR; TCRdb's copy has only in-frame clones and lacks some. That table supplies the V and J calls and clone size; D and trimming were determined from the DNA. The table includes about 170,000 clones, 88% detected once. This chain links TRBV18 with TRBJ1-1; 9 nucleotides line up with TRBD1. Sample: peripheral blood. The origin of this receptor is a man aged 50 to 59 who had recovered from COVID-19. The CDR3 DNA reads TGTGCCAGCTCCGGGACAGGGCATACTGAAGCTTTCTTT. This sequence encodes CASSGTGHTEAFF.